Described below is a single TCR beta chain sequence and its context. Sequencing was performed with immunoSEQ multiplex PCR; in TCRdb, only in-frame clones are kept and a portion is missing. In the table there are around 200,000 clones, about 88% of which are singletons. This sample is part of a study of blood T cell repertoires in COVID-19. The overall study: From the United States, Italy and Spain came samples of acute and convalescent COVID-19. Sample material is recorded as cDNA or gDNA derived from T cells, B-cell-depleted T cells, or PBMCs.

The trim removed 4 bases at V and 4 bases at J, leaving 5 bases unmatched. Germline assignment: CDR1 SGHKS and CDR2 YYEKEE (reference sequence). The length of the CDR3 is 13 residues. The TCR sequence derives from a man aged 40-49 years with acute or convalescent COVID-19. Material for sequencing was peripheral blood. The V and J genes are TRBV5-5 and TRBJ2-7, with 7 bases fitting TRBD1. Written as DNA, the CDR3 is TGTGCCAGCAGCGTCGACAGGGCATACGAGCAGTACTTC. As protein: CASSVDRAYEQYF.